The 21 T cell receptor beta chains presented below share a single source sample, sequenced in a study of blood T cell repertoires in COVID-19. Profiled with immunoSEQ multiplex PCR; TCRdb holds only in-frame clones, not every one. The sample comprises roughly 38,000 clones, 76% of which are singletons, and about 9% rests with the top ten. Sequencing was carried out using peripheral blood. These receptors were obtained from a man aged 65 to 79 with active or convalescent COVID-19.

The genes are TRBV6-5 and TRBJ2-6; TRBD1 matches 9 bases. This CDR3 has 15 amino acids. Trimming at V came to 2 bases and at J to 15 bases, leaving 11 bases not matched to a gene. Germline V gene sequence: CDR1 MNHEY, CDR2 SVGAGI. CDR3 protein: CASSYTAGTGQDLTF. Here the CDR3 DNA reads TGTGCCAGCAGTTACACCGCCGGGACAGGGCAAGACCTGACTTTC.

This clone is labeled as medium-sized (0.01 to 0.1%). This rearrangement joins TRBV2 to TRBJ2-1; tentatively, D is TRBD2 (6 bases). The CDR3 is made up of 16 amino acids. CDR1 SNHLY and CDR2 FYNNEI come from the germline V gene. Trimming stripped 3 bases from V and 3 bases from J, with 15 bases between. The CDR3 region has the DNA TGTGCCAGCAGTGAGGGGCCGGGGGTCTTCTACAATGAGCAGTTCTTC. Translation gives CASSEGPGVFYNEQFF.

J is TRBJ2-7 and V is TRBV3-1 (or the pseudogene TRBV3-2); a weak D match, TRBD2 (6 bases). The length of the CDR3 is 15 residues. V dropped 2 bases and J dropped 5 bases, with 16 bases sitting between them. CDR1 LGHDT and CDR2 YNNKEL come from the germline V gene (reference sequence). CDR3 sequence: CASSQRDLPLHEQYF. The CDR3 region has the DNA TGTGCCAGCAGCCAACGGGACTTACCCCTCCACGAGCAGTACTTC.

This clone counts as medium-sized (0.01 to 0.1%). The rearrangement uses TRBV30 and TRBJ1-1; D is unresolved. The CDR3 totals 12 residues. With 2 bases removed from V and 3 bases from J, the gap between germline ends came to 7 bases. The germline V gene has CDR1 GTSNPN and CDR2 SVGIG (reference sequence). The CDR3 here is CAWSLGDTEAFF. As DNA, the CDR3 is TGTGCCTGGAGTCTGGGAGACACTGAAGCTTTCTTT.

The chain joins TRBV7-9 to TRBJ1-4; D may be TRBD1 (6 bases). The CDR3 sequence is 14 residues long. Trimming removed 3 bases at V and 5 bases at J, with 10 bases between. The germline CDR1 and CDR2 sequences are SEHNR and FQNEAQ (reference sequence). In DNA form, the CDR3 reads TGTGCCAGCAGCTTCGGACAGACGAATGAAAAACTGTTTTTT. Its translation: CASSFGQTNEKLFF. The complete variable domain, with remaining parts taken from reference TRBV7-9 and TRBJ1-4, reads DTGVSQNPRHKITKRGQNVTFRCDPISEHNRLYWYRQTLGQGPEFLTYFQNEAQLEKSRLLSDRFSAERPKGSFSTLEIQRTEQGDSAMYLCASSFGQTNEKLFFGSGTQLSVL.

The chain employs TRBV10-2 and TRBJ2-3; D is unclear. Trimming removed 5 bases at V and 2 bases at J, with 5 bases between. Looked up from germline, CDR1 is WSHSY and CDR2 is SAAADI. The CDR3 length is 12 residues. CDR3 nucleotides: TGCGCCAGCAGTCCTACCACAGATACGCAGTATTTT. This codes for CASSPTTDTQYF.

This clone has only a few counts. The chain carries TRBV5-4 and TRBJ2-7; D is possibly TRBD2 (6 bases). V lost 4 bases and J lost 8, with 16 bases in between. The CDR3 covers 13 residues. The germline V gene has CDR1 SGHNT and CDR2 YYREEE (reference sequence). Written as DNA, the CDR3 is TGTGCCAGCAGCCCGAAGGGACTTTGGCAGCAGTACTTC. Residues: CASSPKGLWQQYF.

V usage is TRBV6-6 and J usage is TRBJ1-1; no clear D gene. This CDR3 is 13 amino acids long. The V end was cut by 7 bases, the J end by 0 bases, with 9 bases between. CDR1 and CDR2 from the germline V gene are MNHNY and SVGAGI (reference sequence). CDR3 sequence reads: CASKPGLNTEAFF. CDR3 bases: TGTGCCAGCAAACCAGGCTTGAACACTGAAGCTTTCTTT.

The chain links TRBV12-3 or TRBV12-4 to TRBJ1-1; a possible D gene is TRBD1 (6 bases). This CDR3 contains 13 residues. V lost 7 bases and J 8 bases, leaving 17 bases between the germline ends. The CDR3 region has the DNA TGTGCCAGCACCCCAATGGGGAGGGGGGAAGCTTTCTTT. It codes for CASTPMGRGEAFF.

The chain couples TRBV2 to TRBJ1-5, with D perhaps TRBD1 (6 bases). V lost 5 bases to trimming and J lost 3 bases, with 8 bases between them. The CDR3 covers 13 residues. Germline V CDR1 and CDR2: SNHLY, FYNNEI. CDR3 sequence reads: CASSTGFNQPQHF. The CDR3 nucleotides read TGTGCCAGCAGTACAGGGTTCAATCAGCCCCAGCATTTT. Full variable domain (outside the CDR3, taken from reference TRBV2 and TRBJ1-5): EPEVTQTPSHQVTQMGQEVILRCVPISNHLYFYWYRQILGQKVEFLVSFYNNEISEKSEIFDDQFSVERPDGSNFTLKIRSTKLEDSAMYFCASSTGFNQPQHFGDGTRLSIL.

This clone was detected once. The V and J genes are TRBV6-4 and TRBJ2-1; 9 positions agree with TRBD2. Germline CDR1 and CDR2: MRHNA and SNTAGT. J was trimmed by 11 bases and V by 8 bases; bases with no gene match: 7. This CDR3 has 12 amino acids. Written as DNA, the CDR3 is TGTGCCAGCGGGAGAACTAGCGGGCAGCAGTTCTTC. As protein: CASGRTSGQQFF.

The chain links TRBV30 to TRBJ1-6; 10 nucleotides align to TRBD1. The CDR3 is 17 residues long. Per germline, CDR1 GTSNPN and CDR2 SVGIG (reference sequence). V lost 4 bases to trimming and J lost 2 bases; unmatched junction nucleotides: 8. The CDR3 sequence is CAWTDRGHGTYNSPLHF. The CDR3 DNA reads TGTGCCTGGACAGACAGGGGGCACGGAACCTATAATTCACCCCTCCACTTT.

This clone was counted once. The chain couples TRBV21-1 to TRBJ1-5; the DNA was not used to check the table's D call, TRBD1. TRBV21-1 is described as a pseudogene. The CDR3 extends over 16 amino acids. The CDR3 spells CASSVCIHWHHQPQHF. The CDR3 coding sequence is TGTGCCAGCAGTGTTTGCATACATTGGCATCATCAGCCCCAGCATTTT.

The V and J genes are TRBV28 and TRBJ1-3; 7 bases align to TRBD1. Germline V gene lookup returns CDR1 MDHEN and CDR2 SYDVKM. The V and J ends lost 7 bases and 0 bases, in that order; junction bases with no gene match: 3. CDR3 size: 14 residues. CDR3 nucleotides: TGTGCCAGCACCAGGACAGGCTCTGGAAACACCATATATTTT. It codes for CASTRTGSGNTIYF.

The rearrangement uses TRBV12-3 or TRBV12-4 and TRBJ2-3; D unresolved. Between the trimmed V and J ends, which lost 5 bases and 4 bases, there was a span of 7 bases. CDR3 length: 12 residues. In DNA form, the CDR3 reads TGTGCCAGCAGTACCTTAGCAGATACGCAGTATTTT. Amino acid sequence: CASSTLADTQYF.

This chain joins TRBV5-1 and TRBJ2-3; D possibly corresponds to TRBD2 (6 bases). Trimming took off 3 bases at V and 2 bases at J, with 16 bases between the two ends. Germline CDR1 is SGHRS and CDR2 is YFSETQ. This CDR3 comprises 16 residues. Written as DNA, the CDR3 is TGCGCCAGCAGCTATCAGTCGGGGGAGAACACAGATACGCAGTATTTT. It yields the protein CASSYQSGENTDTQYF. Complete variable domain (other parts from reference TRBV5-1 and TRBJ2-3): KAGVTQTPRYLIKTRGQQVTLSCSPISGHRSVSWYQQTPGQGLQFLFEYFSETQRNKGNFPGRFSGRQFSNSRSEMNVSTLELGDSALYLCASSYQSGENTDTQYFGPGTRLTVL.

The rearrangement links TRBV11-3 to TRBJ2-7; a possible D gene is TRBD2 (5 bases). The CDR3 is made up of 14 amino acids. Germline loops: CDR1 SGHNT, CDR2 YENEEA. V was shortened by 5 bases and J by 3 bases, with 14 bases between the two germline ends. The CDR3 reads CASSPSSGYYEQYF. The DNA of the CDR3 is TGTGCCAGCAGCCCCTCCTCGGGGTACTACGAGCAGTACTTC. The full variable domain, rest sourced from reference TRBV11-3 and TRBJ2-7, is EAGVVQSPRYKIIEKKQPVAFWCNPISGHNTLYWYLQNLGQGPELLIRYENEEAVDDSQLPKDRFSAERLKGVDSTLKIQPAELGDSAVYLCASSPSSGYYEQYFGPGTRLTVT.

This chain connects TRBV25-1 to TRBJ2-7; unclear D gene. Trimming took off 3 bases at V and 3 bases at J, with 3 bases between the two ends. This CDR3 contains 11 residues. Germline V gives CDR1 MGHDK, CDR2 SYGVNS. Here the CDR3 DNA reads TGTGCCAGCAGTGAGTACTACGAGCAGTACTTC. Translation: CASSEYYEQYF.

This clone is a singleton in its sample. The rearrangement joins TRBV6-4 to TRBJ2-3; 8 nucleotides line up with TRBD2. After removal of 5 bases from V and 3 bases from J, the junction contained 7 bases not matched to a gene. CDR1 and CDR2 from the germline V gene are MRHNA and SNTAGT. This CDR3 has 15 residues. The CDR3 region has the DNA TGTGCCAGCAGTAGTACCAAGCGGGGGACAGATACGCAGTATTTT. It encodes CASSSTKRGTDTQYF.

V gene TRBV5-1 combines with J gene TRBJ2-1; D gene ambiguous. There are 15 residues in the CDR3. Germline V gene lookup returns CDR1 SGHRS and CDR2 YFSETQ. Trimming pared 4 bases from V and 0 bases from J, leaving 11 bases between. The CDR3 DNA is TGCGCCAGCAGCCCGACACACAGCTCCTACAATGAGCAGTTCTTC. Amino acids: CASSPTHSSYNEQFF.

This clone was picked up one time. The chain uses TRBV19 and TRBJ2-2; D gene ambiguous. This CDR3 contains 14 residues. Trimming took off 5 bases at V and 4 bases at J, with 11 bases between the two ends. Germline CDR1 reads LNHDA; CDR2 reads SQIVND (reference sequence). The CDR3 sequence is CASSPQLGTGELFF. In DNA, the CDR3 is TGTGCCAGTAGTCCCCAACTTGGCACCGGGGAGCTGTTTTTT.